One sample yielded the 19 T cell receptor beta chains listed below, sequenced in a study of blood T cell repertoires in COVID-19. Generated by immunoSEQ multiplex PCR, the TCRdb table keeps only in-frame clones and is missing some. The sample has about 200,000 clones; 89% are singletons. Material for sequencing was PBMCs or T cells enriched from blood (not recorded which). The receptors stem from a woman in her twenties or thirties with acute COVID-19.

This chain connects TRBV29-1 to TRBJ2-1; TRBD2 is a possible D gene (5 bases). CDR3 size: 11 residues. Trimming took off 7 bases at V and 5 bases at J, with 9 bases between the two ends. From germline, CDR1 is SQVTM and CDR2 ANQGSEA. The CDR3 DNA reads TGCAGCGGACTGAGGGACAATGAGCAGTTCTTC. Encoded protein: CSGLRDNEQFF.

The rearrangement uses TRBV28 and TRBJ2-3; TRBD1 might be the D (6 bases). Per germline, CDR1 MDHEN and CDR2 SYDVKM. Trimming left V 3 bases short and J 2 bases short, with 15 bases between. The CDR3 is 16 amino acids. CDR3 sequence (DNA): TGTGCCAGCAGTTTGGGGGCTGCAAGCTCCACAGATACGCAGTATTTT. Translation: CASSLGAASSTDTQYF.

V usage is TRBV11-3 and J usage is TRBJ2-2; TRBD2 aligns across 11 bases. The CDR3 contains 17 residues. Germline CDR1 and CDR2: SGHNT and YENEEA. V gave up 3 bases and J gave up 0 bases; unmatched junction bases: 3. CDR3 sequence reads: CASSFGLAGANTGELFF. As DNA, the CDR3 is TGTGCCAGCAGCTTTGGACTAGCGGGCGCGAACACCGGGGAGCTGTTTTTT.

The CDR3 DNA is TGTGCCTGGAGCGGGGGGATCGACGCAGATACGCAGTATTTT. This sequence encodes CAWSGGIDADTQYF. This rearrangement joins TRBV30 to TRBJ2-3; TRBD2 matches at 7 bases. The junction had 7 bases not matched to a gene; V was cut back by 3 bases and J by 4 bases. Germline V gene lookup returns CDR1 GTSNPN and CDR2 SVGIG (reference sequence). This CDR3 contains 14 residues.

V is TRBV19 and J is TRBJ1-2, with 7 nucleotides matching TRBD1. CDR1 is LNHDA and CDR2 is SQIVND in the germline V gene (reference sequence). With 6 bases clipped from V and 8 bases from J, the junction kept 21 bases outside the gene matches. CDR3 size: 17 residues. CDR3 bases: TGTGCCAGTAGAGTCTGGACAGGCTCACCCTCTTCTATCGGCTACACCTTC. It translates to CASRVWTGSPSSIGYTF.

This chain links TRBV7-9 with TRBJ2-3; D possibly corresponds to TRBD2 (6 bases). The CDR3 has 12 amino acids. Trimming took off 6 bases at V and 10 bases at J, with 14 bases between the two ends. CDR1 and CDR2 (germline): SEHNR, FQNEAQ (reference sequence). CDR3 protein: CASSHSGWPQYF. For the CDR3, the DNA is TGTGCCAGCAGTCATAGCGGCTGGCCGCAGTATTTT. Combining the CDR3 with reference TRBV7-9 and TRBJ2-3 gives the whole variable domain DTGVSQNPRHKITKRGQNVTFRCDPISEHNRLYWYRQTLGQGPEFLTYFQNEAQLEKSRLLSDRFSAERPKGSFSTLEIQRTEQGDSAMYLCASSHSGWPQYFGPGTRLTVL.

The CDR3 loop reads CAWVDRAAGYEQYF. The DNA of the CDR3 is TGTGCCTGGGTGGACAGGGCTGCAGGCTACGAGCAGTACTTC. This rearrangement joins TRBV30 to TRBJ2-7; 8 positions agree with TRBD1. In germline, CDR1 is GTSNPN, CDR2 SVGIG (reference sequence). This CDR3 is built from 14 residues. V lost 5 bases and J lost 3; bases outside the gene matches: 9.

The rearrangement links TRBV12-3 or TRBV12-4 to TRBJ1-2; D is unresolved. This CDR3 has 13 amino acids. Deletions cut 2 bases from V and 4 bases from J, with 8 bases between. CDR3 sequence reads: CASSLRTRYGYTF. The CDR3 DNA sequence: TGTGCCAGCAGTTTAAGGACTCGCTATGGCTACACCTTC.

In its sample, this clone was seen a few times. The chain combines TRBV7-2 with TRBJ1-2; 10 bases map to TRBD1. Germline CDR1 is SGHTA and CDR2 is FQGNSA. Trimming at V came to 5 bases and at J to 3 bases, leaving 9 bases not matched to a gene. This CDR3 spans 16 amino acids. The CDR3 here is CASSQRQGAVDYGYTF. CDR3 DNA: TGTGCCAGCAGCCAGAGACAGGGGGCGGTAGACTATGGCTACACCTTC. The full variable domain, its missing parts supplied by reference TRBV7-2 and TRBJ1-2, is GAGVSQSPSNKVTEKGKDVELRCDPISGHTALYWYRQSLGQGLEFLIYFQGNSAPDKSGLPSDRFSAERTGGSVSTLTIQRTQQEDSAVYLCASSQRQGAVDYGYTFGSGTRLTVV.

This chain uses TRBV13 with TRBJ1-4; D may be TRBD1 (6 bases). This CDR3 contains 16 residues. V lost 0 bases and J 8 bases, leaving 16 bases between the germline ends. The germline V gene encodes CDR1 PRHDT and CDR2 FYEKMQ (reference sequence). The CDR3, as DNA: TGTGCCAGCAGCTTAGGAGCGTCAGGGGCTTGGGAAAAACTGTTTTTT. This gives the protein CASSLGASGAWEKLFF.

The rearrangement links TRBV20-1 to TRBJ1-5; 8 nucleotides align to TRBD1. J lost 6 bases, V lost 6 bases, and 4 bases had no gene match. This CDR3 has 12 amino acids. The V gene's germline CDR1 is DFQATT and CDR2 SNEGSKA (reference sequence). CDR3 in amino acids: CSASDRGQPQHF. The CDR3 DNA is TGCAGTGCCAGTGACAGGGGTCAGCCCCAGCATTTT.

The chain carries TRBV7-8 and TRBJ2-7; 9 bases agree with TRBD1. Germline values: CDR1 SGHVS, CDR2 FQNEAQ. This CDR3 is built from 16 residues. Trimming took 5 bases from V and 1 from J; bases not matched to a gene: 9. The CDR3 DNA reads TGTGCCAGCAGCCCCCGTCCGGGACAGGGATCCTACGAGCAGTACTTC. This sequence encodes CASSPRPGQGSYEQYF.

The chain couples TRBV28 to TRBJ1-3; no reliable D call. The length of the CDR3 is 15 residues. CDR1 MDHEN and CDR2 SYDVKM come from the germline V gene. Trimming stripped 5 bases from V and 0 bases from J, with 11 bases between. CDR3 nucleotides: TGTGCCAGCAGTAACACGGGATCCTCTGGAAACACCATATATTTT. Translated, it gives CASSNTGSSGNTIYF.

The rearrangement joins TRBV5-5 to TRBJ1-4; D gene unclear. Germline V gene lookup returns CDR1 SGHKS and CDR2 YYEKEE (reference sequence). V lost 6 bases and J lost 0, with 9 bases in between. The CDR3 consists of 14 residues. In DNA, the CDR3 is TGTGCCAGCAACCTAGGAACAACTAATGAAAAACTGTTTTTT. This encodes CASNLGTTNEKLFF.

The chain uses TRBV5-1 and TRBJ1-5; tentatively, D is TRBD1 (6 bases). The CDR3 contains 16 residues. Trimming left V 4 bases short and J 2 bases short, with 16 bases between. Germline V gene lookup returns CDR1 SGHRS and CDR2 YFSETQ. The CDR3 bases are TGCGCCAGCAGCCCGGATGGGGGCTTCCGCAATCAGCCCCAGCATTTT. Translating gives CASSPDGGFRNQPQHF. The whole variable domain, filled in from reference TRBV5-1 and TRBJ1-5, reads KAGVTQTPRYLIKTRGQQVTLSCSPISGHRSVSWYQQTPGQGLQFLFEYFSETQRNKGNFPGRFSGRQFSNSRSEMNVSTLELGDSALYLCASSPDGGFRNQPQHFGDGTRLSIL.

The chain is built from TRBV19 and TRBJ2-7, with 8 bases that match TRBD1. The J segment lost 0 bases and the V segment lost 7 bases, leaving 5 bases of the junction unmatched. Germline assignment: CDR1 LNHDA and CDR2 SQIVND (reference sequence). This CDR3 has 14 residues. DNA of the CDR3: TGTGCCAGTACCAAAGGGACAGGCTCCTACGAGCAGTACTTC. This sequence encodes CASTKGTGSYEQYF.

This chain connects TRBV5-5 to TRBJ1-6; D gene unclear. Looked up from germline, CDR1 is SGHKS and CDR2 is YYEKEE (reference sequence). This CDR3 region has 13 residues. Between the trimmed V and J ends, which lost 0 bases and 10 bases, there was a span of 8 bases. The CDR3 loop reads CASSLEVESPLHF. The CDR3 region has the DNA TGTGCCAGCAGCTTGGAAGTAGAATCACCCCTCCACTTT.

Only a few counts were recorded for this clone. V is TRBV9 and J is TRBJ2-3; D possibly corresponds to TRBD1 (5 bases). V gave up 1 base and J gave up 4 bases, with 7 bases separating them. CDR3 length: 13 residues. Looked up from germline, CDR1 is SGDLS and CDR2 is YYNGEE. CDR3 region: CASSVQGPDTQYF. For the CDR3, the DNA is TGTGCCAGCAGCGTACAGGGCCCAGATACGCAGTATTTT.

The V and J genes are TRBV19 and TRBJ1-5; 9 bases are shared with TRBD1. This CDR3 contains 16 residues. The V gene's germline CDR1 is LNHDA and CDR2 SQIVND (reference sequence). Unmatched junction bases numbered 10, after V lost 3 bases and J lost 7 bases. The CDR3: CASSIWTGEDWQPQHF. CDR3 nucleotide sequence: TGTGCCAGTAGTATTTGGACAGGGGAAGATTGGCAGCCCCAGCATTTT.